The 17 T cell receptor beta chains below come from one sample, sequenced in a study of OX40 agonist ivuxolimab in advanced cancers. The protocol was immunoSEQ multiplex PCR, while the TCRdb copy is restricted to in-frame clones and leaves out a portion. The sample shows tens of thousands of clones, around 83% of them seen only once. The sample was CD4+ or CD8+ T cells sorted from blood, taken in a trial of the OX40 agonist ivuxolimab. Source of these receptors: an adult with an advanced solid tumor such as melanoma, head and neck, liver or kidney cancer.

The rearrangement joins TRBV19 to TRBJ2-7; 8 bases map to TRBD1. Unmatched junction bases numbered 4, after V lost 3 bases and J lost 3 bases. The CDR3 has 14 amino acids. Germline V lookup: CDR1 LNHDA, CDR2 SQIVND (reference sequence). The CDR3 loop reads CASSMSGGFYEQYF. The CDR3 bases are TGTGCCAGTAGTATGTCAGGGGGCTTCTACGAGCAGTACTTC.

This clone has only one observation. The CDR3 sequence: CASSRGQLNTEAFF. In nucleotides, the CDR3 is TGCGCCAGCAGCCGGGGACAGCTGAACACTGAAGCTTTCTTT. V is TRBV5-1 and J is TRBJ1-1; 7 nucleotides match TRBD1. The CDR3 sequence is 14 residues long. Germline-derived CDR1 and CDR2 are SGHRS and YFSETQ. Trimming cost V 4 bases and J 0 bases; bases outside gene matches: 3.

The chain joins TRBV6-6 to TRBJ2-7, with 8 bases fitting TRBD1. The CDR3 runs to 15 residues. The ends lost 7 bases at V and 6 bases at J; junction bases unmatched: 14. CDR1 MNHNY and CDR2 SVGAGI come from the germline V gene (reference sequence). CDR3 region: CASNYWTGRSGEQYF. As DNA, the CDR3 is TGTGCCAGCAATTATTGGACAGGGAGATCGGGCGAGCAGTACTTC.

The V gene is TRBV5-1, the J gene TRBJ2-7, with D tentatively TRBD2 (5 bases). This CDR3 is built from 14 residues. V was trimmed by 4 bases and J by 2 bases, leaving 13 bases between them. Germline CDR1 is SGHRS and CDR2 is YFSETQ. The CDR3 nucleotides read TGCGCCAGCAGCATCGGGGTTGGCACCTACGAGCAGTACTTC. Translated, it gives CASSIGVGTYEQYF.

The chain carries TRBV21-1 and TRBJ2-5; the D segment call TRBD2 is taken from the table without a DNA check. TRBV21-1 is a recognized pseudogene. The CDR3 loop spans 13 amino acids. The CDR3 DNA follows: TGTGCCAGCAAAAGGGGGGGGAGAGAGACCCAGTACTTC. Its translation: CASKRGGRETQYF.

The rearrangement joins TRBV5-1 to TRBJ2-2; 7 nucleotides align to TRBD1. CDR3 size: 15 residues. Germline loops: CDR1 SGHRS, CDR2 YFSETQ. The V gene end was trimmed by 4 bases and the J gene end by 0 bases; junction bases not matched to a gene: 3. The DNA of the CDR3 is TGCGCCAGCAGCCAGGACAGGTCGAACACCGGGGAGCTGTTTTTT. Translated: CASSQDRSNTGELFF.

The CDR3 region is CASSPDPGFGQFF. CDR3 coding DNA: TGTGCCAGCAGCCCCGATCCCGGGTTCGGGCAGTTCTTC. V and J are TRBV9 and TRBJ2-1, with D unresolved. This CDR3 has 13 amino acids. Germline V gives CDR1 SGDLS, CDR2 YYNGEE. Trimming removed 4 bases at V and 12 bases at J, with 17 bases between. The full variable domain, with the rest looked up from reference TRBV9 and TRBJ2-1, is DSGVTQTPKHLITATGQRVTLRCSPRSGDLSVYWYQQSLDQGLQFLIQYYNGEERAKGNILERFSAQQFPDLHSELNLSSLELGDSALYFCASSPDPGFGQFFGPGTRLTVL.

V usage is TRBV5-6 and J usage is TRBJ2-2, with D uncertain. Deletions cut 6 bases from V and 2 bases from J, with 11 bases between. Germline V gene data show CDR1 as SGHDT and CDR2 as YYEEEE. This CDR3 region has 14 residues. The CDR3 is CASTLWINTGELFF. CDR3 DNA sequence: TGTGCCAGCACCCTGTGGATTAACACCGGGGAGCTGTTTTTT.

V is TRBV28 and J is TRBJ2-2; no reliable D call. Trimming took off 4 bases at V and 5 bases at J, with 2 bases between the two ends. CDR1 is MDHEN, CDR2 SYDVKM, per germline. This CDR3 comprises 11 residues. The CDR3 sequence: CASSYTGELFF. The DNA for the CDR3 is TGTGCCAGCAGTTATACCGGGGAGCTGTTTTTT.

The chain uses TRBV7-9 and TRBJ1-4; D call uncertain. With 1 base removed from V and 0 bases from J, the gap between germline ends came to 9 bases. The CDR3 totals 16 residues. Germline CDR1 reads SEHNR; CDR2 reads FQNEAQ (reference sequence). DNA for the CDR3: TGTGCCAGCAGCTTAGGTGGCAATCCAACTAATGAAAAACTGTTTTTT. Protein product: CASSLGGNPTNEKLFF. Full variable domain (missing parts from reference TRBV7-9 and TRBJ1-4): DTGVSQNPRHKITKRGQNVTFRCDPISEHNRLYWYRQTLGQGPEFLTYFQNEAQLEKSRLLSDRFSAERPKGSFSTLEIQRTEQGDSAMYLCASSLGGNPTNEKLFFGSGTQLSVL.

The gene calls are TRBV6-5 and TRBJ2-6, with D unclear. Trimming removed 8 bases from V and 1 base from J, with 0 bases in between. Germline CDR1 MNHEY, CDR2 SVGAGI. This CDR3 comprises 11 residues. The CDR3: CASSGANVLTF. CDR3 bases: TGTGCCAGCTCTGGGGCCAACGTCCTGACTTTC.

This chain connects TRBV25-1 to TRBJ1-2, with a tentative D call TRBD1 (6 bases). This CDR3 contains 12 residues. The germline V gene has CDR1 MGHDK and CDR2 SYGVNS. The germline V and J ends were trimmed by 6 bases and 8 bases, with 13 bases remaining between them. The CDR3: CASRDSKAGYTF. The CDR3 DNA follows: TGTGCCAGCAGGGACAGCAAAGCAGGCTACACCTTC.

This sequence joins TRBV18 and TRBJ1-2, with TRBD1 identical over 7 bases. This CDR3 contains 18 residues. CDR1 is KGHSH, CDR2 LQKENI, per germline. Trimming at V came to 4 bases and at J to 1 base, leaving 15 bases not matched to a gene. CDR3 in amino acids: CASSLFDRASTYNYGYTF. Here the CDR3 DNA reads TGTGCCAGCTCACTATTCGACAGGGCGAGCACCTATAACTATGGCTACACCTTC.

The V gene is TRBV6-5, the J gene TRBJ1-1; no clear D gene. Germline V CDR1 and CDR2: MNHEY, SVGAGI. Trimming stripped 7 bases from V and 6 bases from J, with 18 bases between. This CDR3 is built from 14 residues. The CDR3 region has the DNA TGTGCCAGCACCTCCCCCAGGTTCGGGGCTGAAGCTTTCTTT. Translated: CASTSPRFGAEAFF.

The chain joins TRBV30 to TRBJ1-1; TRBD1 might be the D (6 bases). Looked up from germline, CDR1 is GTSNPN and CDR2 is SVGIG (reference sequence). The CDR3 totals 14 residues. V lost 7 bases, J lost 6 bases, and 21 bases lay in between. As DNA, the CDR3 is TGTGCCTTCACGTCGGGGGCCGCCCCCTCTGAAGCTTTCTTT. Translated: CAFTSGAAPSEAFF.

The V and J genes are TRBV4-3 and TRBJ1-4, with unresolved D. Deletions cut 0 bases from V and 8 bases from J, with 13 bases between. Looked up from germline, CDR1 is LGHNA and CDR2 is YSLEER. The CDR3 covers 15 residues. CDR3 sequence: CASSQDGRAGEKLFF. As DNA, the CDR3 is TGCGCCAGCAGCCAAGATGGGAGGGCGGGGGAAAAACTGTTTTTT.

In its sample, this clone was seen once. V gene TRBV29-1 combines with J gene TRBJ2-1; 11 bases fit TRBD2. Germline V lookup: CDR1 SQVTM, CDR2 ANQGSEA. This CDR3 is 15 amino acids long. The V gene end was trimmed by 4 bases and the J gene end by 4 bases; junction bases not matched to a gene: 6. The CDR3 nucleotides are TGCAGCGTTGGACTAGCGGGGCGACCGTACAATGAGCAGTTCTTC. Translated: CSVGLAGRPYNEQFF.